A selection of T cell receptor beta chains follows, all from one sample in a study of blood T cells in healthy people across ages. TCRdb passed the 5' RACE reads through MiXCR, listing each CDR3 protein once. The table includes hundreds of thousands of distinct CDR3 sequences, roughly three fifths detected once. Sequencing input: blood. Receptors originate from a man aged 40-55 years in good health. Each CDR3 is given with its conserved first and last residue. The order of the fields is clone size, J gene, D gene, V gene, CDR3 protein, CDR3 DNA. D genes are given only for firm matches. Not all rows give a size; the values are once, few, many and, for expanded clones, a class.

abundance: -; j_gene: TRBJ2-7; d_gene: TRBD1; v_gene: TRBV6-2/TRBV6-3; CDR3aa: CASSYGDRGLNEQYF; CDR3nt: TGTGCCAGCAGTTACGGAGACAGGGGGCTGAACGAGCAGTACTTC
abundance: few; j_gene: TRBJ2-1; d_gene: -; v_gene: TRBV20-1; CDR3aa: CSAPGRGITNEQFF; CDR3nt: TGCAGTGCGCCTGGGAGGGGGATTACCAATGAGCAGTTCTTC
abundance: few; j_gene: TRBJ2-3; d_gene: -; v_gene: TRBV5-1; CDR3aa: CASSFRGGTDTQYF; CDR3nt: TGTGCCAGCAGTTTCAGGGGAGGAACAGATACGCAGTATTTT
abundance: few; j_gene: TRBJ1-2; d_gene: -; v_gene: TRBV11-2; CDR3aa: CASSRPTSANYGYTF; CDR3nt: TGTGCCAGCAGTCGTCCAACCTCAGCTAACTATGGCTACACCTTC
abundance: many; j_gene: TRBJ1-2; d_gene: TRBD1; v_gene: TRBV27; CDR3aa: CASSWDRGSYGYTF; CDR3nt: TGTGCCAGCAGTTGGGACAGGGGCTCCTATGGCTACACCTTC
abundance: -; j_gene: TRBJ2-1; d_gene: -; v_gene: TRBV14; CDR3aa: CASSQETDYNEQFF; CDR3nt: TGTGCCAGCAGCCAAGAAACAGACTACAATGAGCAGTTCTTC
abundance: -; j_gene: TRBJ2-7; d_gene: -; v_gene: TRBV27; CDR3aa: CASSLSLPGVRSYEQYF; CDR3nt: TGTGCCAGCAGTTTATCGCTGCCGGGAGTACGCTCCTACGAGCAGTACTTC
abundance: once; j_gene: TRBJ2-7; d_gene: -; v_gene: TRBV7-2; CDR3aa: CASSLAAGGRHEQYF; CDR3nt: TGTGCCAGCAGCTTAGCGGCAGGGGGGAGGCACGAGCAGTACTTC
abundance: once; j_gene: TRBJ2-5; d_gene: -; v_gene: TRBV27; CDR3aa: CASIARGSGTQYF; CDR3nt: TGTGCCAGCATTGCCAGAGGTTCGGGGACCCAGTACTTC
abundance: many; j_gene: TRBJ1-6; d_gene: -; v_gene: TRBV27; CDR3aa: CASKSSYNSPLHF; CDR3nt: TGTGCCAGCAAGAGCTCCTATAATTCACCCCTCCACTTT
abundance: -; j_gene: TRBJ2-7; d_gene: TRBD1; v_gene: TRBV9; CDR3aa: CASSPRAGGDEQYF; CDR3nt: TGTGCCAGCAGCCCCCGAGCAGGGGGCGACGAGCAGTACTTC
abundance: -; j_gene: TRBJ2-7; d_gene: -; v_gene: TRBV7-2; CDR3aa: CASSRADTYEQYF; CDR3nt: TGTGCCAGCAGCCGCGCCGATACCTACGAGCAGTACTTC
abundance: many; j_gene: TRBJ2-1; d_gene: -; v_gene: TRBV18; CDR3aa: CASSPGNEQFF; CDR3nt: TGTGCCAGCAGCCCGGGCAATGAGCAGTTCTTC
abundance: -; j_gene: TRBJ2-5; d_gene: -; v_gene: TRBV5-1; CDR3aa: CTSRPQNEETQYF; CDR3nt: TGCACCAGCAGGCCCCAGAACGAGGAGACCCAGTACTTC
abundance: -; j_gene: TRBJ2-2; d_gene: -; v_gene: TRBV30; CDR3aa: CAWSVLGVGGELFF; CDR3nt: TGTGCCTGGAGTGTACTTGGGGTTGGCGGGGAGCTGTTTTTT
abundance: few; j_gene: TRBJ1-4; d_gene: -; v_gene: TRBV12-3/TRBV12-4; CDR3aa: CASSLGQGSEKLFF; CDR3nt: TGTGCCAGCAGTTTGGGGCAGGGGAGCGAAAAACTGTTTTTT
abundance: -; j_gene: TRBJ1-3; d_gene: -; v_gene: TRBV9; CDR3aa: CASSVARDPGNTIYF; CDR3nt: TGTGCCAGCAGCGTAGCCAGGGACCCTGGAAACACCATATATTTT
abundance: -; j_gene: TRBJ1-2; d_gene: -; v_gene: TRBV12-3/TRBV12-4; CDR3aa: CTSSQTVYGYTF; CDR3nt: TGTACCAGCAGCCAGACAGTCTATGGCTACACCTTC
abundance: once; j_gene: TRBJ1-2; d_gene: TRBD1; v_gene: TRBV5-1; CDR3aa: CASSSLGQGPSGYTF; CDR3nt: TGCGCCAGCAGCTCCCTGGGACAGGGTCCGTCTGGCTACACCTTC
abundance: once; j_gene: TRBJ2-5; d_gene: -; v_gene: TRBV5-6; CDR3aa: CASSLLSEETQYF; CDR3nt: TGTGCCAGCAGCTTGCTTAGTGAAGAGACCCAGTACTTC
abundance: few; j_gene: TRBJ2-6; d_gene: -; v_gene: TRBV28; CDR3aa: CASRNFRNSGANVLTF; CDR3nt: TGTGCCAGCAGGAACTTCAGGAACTCTGGGGCCAACGTCCTGACTTTC
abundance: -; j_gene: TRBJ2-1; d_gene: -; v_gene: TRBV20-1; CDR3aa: CSARRRSEKRNEQFF; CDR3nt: TGCAGTGCTAGAAGGCGGAGCGAGAAAAGGAATGAGCAGTTCTTC
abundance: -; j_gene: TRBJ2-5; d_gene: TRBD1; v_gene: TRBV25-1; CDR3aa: CASSKAGGSETQYF; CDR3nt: TGTGCCAGCAGTAAAGCAGGGGGCTCTGAGACCCAGTACTTC
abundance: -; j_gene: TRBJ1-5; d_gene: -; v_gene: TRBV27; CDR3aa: CASSAGPIGQPQHF; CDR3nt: TGTGCCAGCAGTGCTGGTCCGATCGGGCAGCCCCAGCATTTT
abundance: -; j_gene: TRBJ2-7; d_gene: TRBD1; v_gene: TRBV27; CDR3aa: CASSPTTGGVTYEQYF; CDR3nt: TGTGCCAGCAGCCCAACCACAGGGGGCGTTACCTACGAGCAGTACTTC
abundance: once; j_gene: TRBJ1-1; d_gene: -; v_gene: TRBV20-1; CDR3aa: CSAREGINTEAFF; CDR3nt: TGCAGTGCTAGAGAGGGGATCAACACTGAAGCTTTCTTT
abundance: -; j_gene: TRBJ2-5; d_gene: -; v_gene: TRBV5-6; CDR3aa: CASSLASRYNEQYF; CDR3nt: TGTGCCAGCAGCTTGGCGAGTCGCTACAATGAGCAGTACTTC
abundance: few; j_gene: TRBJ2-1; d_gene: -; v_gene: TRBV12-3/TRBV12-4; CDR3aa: CASSYGVYNEQFF; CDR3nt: TGTGCCAGCAGTTACGGGGTATACAATGAGCAGTTCTTC
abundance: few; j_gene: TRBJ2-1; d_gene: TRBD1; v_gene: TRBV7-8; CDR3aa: CASSLVRGTDAEQFF; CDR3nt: TGTGCCAGCAGCTTAGTGAGGGGGACAGATGCTGAGCAGTTCTTC
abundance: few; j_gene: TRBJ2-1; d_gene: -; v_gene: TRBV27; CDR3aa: CASTRSGNIKINYNEQFF; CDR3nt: TGTGCCAGCACCCGCTCAGGGAACATAAAAATCAACTACAATGAGCAGTTCTTC
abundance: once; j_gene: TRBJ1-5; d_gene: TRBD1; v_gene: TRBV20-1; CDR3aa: CSARSKTGVQPQHF; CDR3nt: TGCAGTGCTAGATCCAAGACAGGGGTCCAGCCCCAGCATTTT
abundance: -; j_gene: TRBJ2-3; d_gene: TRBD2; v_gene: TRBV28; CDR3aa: CASRARTSGITDTQYF; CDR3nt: TGTGCCAGCAGAGCGAGGACTAGCGGGATCACAGATACGCAGTATTTT
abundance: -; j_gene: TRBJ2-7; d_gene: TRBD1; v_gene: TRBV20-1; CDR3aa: CSARAPGTGSEQYF; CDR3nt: TGCAGTGCTAGAGCCCCCGGGACAGGGAGCGAGCAGTACTTC
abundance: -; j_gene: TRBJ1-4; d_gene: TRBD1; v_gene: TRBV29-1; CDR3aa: CSVGQGADEKLFF; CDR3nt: TGCAGCGTGGGACAGGGGGCTGATGAAAAACTGTTTTTT
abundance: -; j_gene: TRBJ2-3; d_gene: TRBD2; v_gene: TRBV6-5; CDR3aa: CATTFGAGGADTQYF; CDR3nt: TGTGCCACCACGTTTGGGGCGGGAGGGGCAGATACGCAGTATTTT
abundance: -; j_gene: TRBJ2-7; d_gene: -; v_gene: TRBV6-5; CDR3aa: CATTGQGPYEQYF; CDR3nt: TGTGCCACCACCGGTCAGGGGCCCTATGAGCAGTACTTC
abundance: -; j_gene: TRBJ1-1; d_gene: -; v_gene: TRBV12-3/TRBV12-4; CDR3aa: CASSAGGNTEAFF; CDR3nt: TGTGCCAGCAGCGCCGGTGGGAACACTGAAGCTTTCTTT
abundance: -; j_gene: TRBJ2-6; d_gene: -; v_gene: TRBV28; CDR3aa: CASSPSGGANVLTF; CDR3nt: TGTGCCAGCAGTCCCTCGGGTGGGGCCAACGTCCTGACTTTC
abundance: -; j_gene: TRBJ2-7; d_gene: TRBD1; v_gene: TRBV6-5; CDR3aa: CASSYDRGNEQYF; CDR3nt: TGTGCCAGCAGTTATGACAGGGGGAACGAGCAGTACTTC
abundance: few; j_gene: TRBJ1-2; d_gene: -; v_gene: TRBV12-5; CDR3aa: CASGGLIDGYTF; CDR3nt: TGTGCTAGTGGTGGGCTCATTGATGGCTACACCTTC
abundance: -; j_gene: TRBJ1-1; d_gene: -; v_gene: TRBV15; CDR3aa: CATSRDVGINTEAFF; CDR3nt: TGTGCCACCAGCAGAGATGTCGGGATAAACACTGAAGCTTTCTTT
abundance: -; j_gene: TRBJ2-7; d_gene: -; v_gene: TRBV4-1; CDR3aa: CASSQDPSAEPSSYEQYF; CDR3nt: TGCGCCAGCAGCCAAGATCCCAGCGCCGAACCCTCCTCCTACGAGCAGTACTTC
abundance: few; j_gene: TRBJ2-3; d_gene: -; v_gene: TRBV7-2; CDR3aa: CASSLETRDTQYF; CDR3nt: TGTGCCAGCAGCTTAGAGACTCGGGATACGCAGTATTTT
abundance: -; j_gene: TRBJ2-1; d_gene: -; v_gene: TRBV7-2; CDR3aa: CASSRERGNEQFF; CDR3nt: TGTGCCAGCAGCCGGGAAAGAGGCAATGAGCAGTTCTTC
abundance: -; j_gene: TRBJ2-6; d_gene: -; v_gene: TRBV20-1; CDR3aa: CSARDRSSGANVLTF; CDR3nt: TGCAGTGCTAGAGACCGAAGCTCTGGGGCCAACGTCCTGACTTTC
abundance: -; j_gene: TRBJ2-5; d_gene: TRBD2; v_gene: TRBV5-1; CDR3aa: CASSRPGGDTVKETQYF; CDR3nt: TGCGCCAGCAGCCGGCCGGGAGGGGACACGGTGAAAGAGACCCAGTACTTC
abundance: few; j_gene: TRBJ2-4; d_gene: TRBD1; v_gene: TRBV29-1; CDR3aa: CSVDSRTERQGKAKNIQYF; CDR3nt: TGCAGCGTCGACTCTCGGACGGAAAGACAGGGGAAGGCCAAAAACATTCAGTACTTC
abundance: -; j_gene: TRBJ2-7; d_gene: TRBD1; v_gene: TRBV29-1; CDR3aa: CSVETGGKTYNEQYF; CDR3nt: TGCAGCGTTGAAACAGGGGGTAAGACCTACAATGAGCAGTACTTC
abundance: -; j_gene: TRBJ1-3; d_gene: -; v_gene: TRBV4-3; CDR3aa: CASGHLRDGSSGNTIYF; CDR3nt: TGCGCCAGCGGCCACCTTAGGGACGGAAGCTCTGGAAACACCATATATTTT
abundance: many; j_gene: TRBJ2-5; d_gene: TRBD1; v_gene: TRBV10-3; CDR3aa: CATLRQGRETQYF; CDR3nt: TGTGCCACCCTAAGACAGGGAAGGGAGACCCAGTACTTC